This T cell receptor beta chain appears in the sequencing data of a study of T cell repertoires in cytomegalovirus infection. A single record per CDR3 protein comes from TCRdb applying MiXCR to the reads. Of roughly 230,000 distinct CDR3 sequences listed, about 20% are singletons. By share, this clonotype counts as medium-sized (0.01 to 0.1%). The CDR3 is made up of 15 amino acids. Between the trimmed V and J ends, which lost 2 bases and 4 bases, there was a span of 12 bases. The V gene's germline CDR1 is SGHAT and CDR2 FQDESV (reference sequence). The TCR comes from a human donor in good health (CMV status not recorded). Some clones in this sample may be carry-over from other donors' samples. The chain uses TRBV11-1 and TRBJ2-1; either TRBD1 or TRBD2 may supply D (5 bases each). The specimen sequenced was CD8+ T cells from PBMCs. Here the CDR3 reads CASSLLSGPYNEQFF. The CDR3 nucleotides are TGTGCCAGCAGCTTATTGTCGGGGCCTTACAATGAGCAGTTCTTC.